This TCR beta chain was profiled in a study of T cell responses to AZD1222 COVID-19 vaccine. To note about this clone: Its antigen is undetermined.

Notes on the study in general: The span of vaccine-associated CD4 TCRs extended across spike, with dominance at 160-218 and 743-854. Donor demographics were predominantly white British with a female majority; clonal diversity may be underestimated. Close to half of spike-specific TCRs reportedly recognize unmutated variant regions.

The CDR3 length is 14 residues. V was pared by 6 bases and J by 1 base, with 13 bases between. Looked up from germline, CDR1 is SGHDN and CDR2 is FVKESK. Researchers grouped second doses given at about 4 or about 12 weeks into one pool. Sequenced by immunoSEQ multiplex PCR; TCRdb stores in-frame clones only, minus some. The repertoire holds around 190,000 clones, with about 89% as singletons. This specimen consisted of peripheral blood, obtained 28 days after the second AZD1222 dose. V is TRBV14 and J is TRBJ2-7, with a weak D call TRBD1 (5 bases). This receptor was taken from an adult who received the AZD1222 COVID-19 vaccine. CDR3 nucleotides: TGTGCCAGCAGTTCAGGGCTCGGGTCCTACGAGCAGTACTTC. Encoded protein: CASSSGLGSYEQYF.